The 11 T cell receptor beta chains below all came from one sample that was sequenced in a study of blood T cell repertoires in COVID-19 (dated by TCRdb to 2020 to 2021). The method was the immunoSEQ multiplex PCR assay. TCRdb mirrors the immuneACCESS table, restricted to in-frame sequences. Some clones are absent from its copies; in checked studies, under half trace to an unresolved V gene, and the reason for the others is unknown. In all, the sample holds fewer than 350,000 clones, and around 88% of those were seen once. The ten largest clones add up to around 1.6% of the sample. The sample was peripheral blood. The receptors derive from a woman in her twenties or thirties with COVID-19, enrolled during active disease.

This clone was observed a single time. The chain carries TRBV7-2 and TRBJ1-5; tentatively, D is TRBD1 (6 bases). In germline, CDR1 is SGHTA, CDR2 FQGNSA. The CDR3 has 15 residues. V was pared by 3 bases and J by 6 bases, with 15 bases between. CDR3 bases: TGTGCCAGCAGCTTTAGCGGGGGCGCCGGTCAGCCCCAGCATTTT. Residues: CASSFSGGAGQPQHF.

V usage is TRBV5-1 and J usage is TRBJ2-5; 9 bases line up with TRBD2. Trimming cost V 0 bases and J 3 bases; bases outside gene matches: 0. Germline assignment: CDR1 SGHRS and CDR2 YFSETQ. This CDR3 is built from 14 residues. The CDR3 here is CASSLGGGEETQYF. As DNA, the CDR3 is TGCGCCAGCAGCTTGGGCGGGGGGGAAGAGACCCAGTACTTC.

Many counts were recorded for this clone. Written as DNA, the CDR3 is TGTGCCAGCAGCCAACATGGACAGTCCAATCAGCCCCAGCATTTT. Translation gives CASSQHGQSNQPQHF. The genes are TRBV4-2 and TRBJ1-5, with D maybe TRBD1 (6 bases). The CDR3 has 15 amino acids. The germline V and J ends were trimmed by 2 bases and 3 bases, with 11 bases remaining between them. CDR1 LGHNA and CDR2 YNFKEQ come from the germline V gene.

For the CDR3, the DNA is TGTGCCAGCAGCCAAGAAGCGGGGGGCCAGTTCTTC. It translates to CASSQEAGGQFF. The chain joins TRBV3-1 (or the pseudogene TRBV3-2) to TRBJ2-1; TRBD2 agrees at 9 bases. Per germline, CDR1 LGHDT and CDR2 YNNKEL (reference sequence). This CDR3 region has 12 residues. J gave up 13 bases and V 0 bases, and 1 base lay outside the gene matches.

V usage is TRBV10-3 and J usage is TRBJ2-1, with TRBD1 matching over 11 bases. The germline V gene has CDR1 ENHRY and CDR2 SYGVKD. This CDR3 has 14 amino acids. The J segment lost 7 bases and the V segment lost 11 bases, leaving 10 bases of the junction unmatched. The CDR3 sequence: CAVLDRGRGNEQFF. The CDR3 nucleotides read TGTGCCGTCCTGGACAGGGGGCGTGGGAATGAGCAGTTCTTC.

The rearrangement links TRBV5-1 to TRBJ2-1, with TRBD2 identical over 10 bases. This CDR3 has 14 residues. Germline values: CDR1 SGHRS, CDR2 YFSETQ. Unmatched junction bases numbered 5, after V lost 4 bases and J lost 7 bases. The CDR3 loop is CASSISGGPNEQFF. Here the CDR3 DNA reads TGCGCCAGCAGCATTAGCGGGGGGCCGAATGAGCAGTTCTTC.

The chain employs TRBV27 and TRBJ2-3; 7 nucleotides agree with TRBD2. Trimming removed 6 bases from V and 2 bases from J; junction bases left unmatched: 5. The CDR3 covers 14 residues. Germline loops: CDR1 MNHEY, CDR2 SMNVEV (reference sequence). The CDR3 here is CASRKSGATDTQYF. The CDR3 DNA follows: TGTGCCAGCAGAAAGAGCGGGGCCACAGATACGCAGTATTTT.

The CDR3 nucleotides read TGTGCCAGCCCCCGAAGGGAGGCGAGACAAGAGACCCAGTACTTC. Translated, it gives CASPRREARQETQYF. The genes are TRBV6-5 and TRBJ2-5, with D perhaps TRBD2 (6 bases). The germline gives CDR1 MNHEY, CDR2 SVGAGI. CDR3 size: 15 residues. Deletions cut 8 bases from V and 2 bases from J, with 18 bases between.

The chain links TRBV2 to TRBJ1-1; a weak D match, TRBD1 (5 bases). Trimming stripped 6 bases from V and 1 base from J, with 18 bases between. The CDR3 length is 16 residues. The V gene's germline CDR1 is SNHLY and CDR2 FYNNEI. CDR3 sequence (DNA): TGTGCCAGCAGGGCGGCCTTAACAGGATCGAACACTGAAGCTTTCTTT. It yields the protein CASRAALTGSNTEAFF.

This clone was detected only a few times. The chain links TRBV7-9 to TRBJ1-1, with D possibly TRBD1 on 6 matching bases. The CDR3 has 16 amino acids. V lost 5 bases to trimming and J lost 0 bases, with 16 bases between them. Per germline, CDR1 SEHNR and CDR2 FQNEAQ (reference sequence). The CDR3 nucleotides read TGTGCCAGCAGCCCATCAGGGGTTTGGGTGAACACTGAAGCTTTCTTT. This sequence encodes CASSPSGVWVNTEAFF.

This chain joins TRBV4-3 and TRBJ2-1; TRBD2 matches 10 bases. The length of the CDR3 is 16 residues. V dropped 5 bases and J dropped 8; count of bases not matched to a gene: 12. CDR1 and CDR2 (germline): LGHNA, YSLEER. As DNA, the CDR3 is TGCGCCAGCAGCAAGAGAACTAGCGGGGTCGGGGATGAGCAGTTCTTC. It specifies CASSKRTSGVGDEQFF.